The 5 T cell receptor beta chains reported below all come from one sample, sequenced in a study of vaccination and CD4 T cells after COVID-19. Specified treatment: roughly ten-day PBMC culture with coronavirus spike peptide pools or control peptides (ViraFEST assay). No antigen is known for these receptors. Cultured CD4+ T-cell DNA underwent Oncomine TCR Beta short-read sequencing. TCRdb reanalysed the PCR reads using MiXCR and keeps one entry per CDR3 protein. Counted here are 7,200 or so distinct CDR3 sequences, about 59% occurring once; the ten biggest clones make up about a third. Sample: CD4+ T cells from blood, cultured in vitro. The receptor set was obtained from a human donor who had recovered from COVID-19.

V gene TRBV6-1 combines with J gene TRBJ1-6, with 7 bases lining up with TRBD1. V shed 5 bases, J shed 7 bases, and the junction held 8 bases outside the gene matches. This CDR3 has 15 amino acids. Germline CDR1 and CDR2: MNHNS and SASEGT. In DNA form, the CDR3 reads TGTGCCAGCAGTCGGGACAGTACCCAGAATTCACCCCTCCACTTT. Amino acids: CASSRDSTQNSPLHF.

The chain uses TRBV5-1 and TRBJ2-5; D might be TRBD1 (6 bases). V gave up 5 bases and J gave up 5 bases, with 7 bases separating them. CDR1 is SGHRS and CDR2 is YFSETQ in the germline V gene. This CDR3 region has 11 residues. CDR3 residues: CASRGAETQYF. CDR3 bases: TGCGCCAGCAGGGGGGCTGAGACCCAGTACTTC.

The chain employs TRBV19 and TRBJ1-2, with 8 positions matching TRBD1. The germline CDR1 and CDR2 sequences are LNHDA and SQIVND (reference sequence). The CDR3 spans 14 residues. Trimming took 5 bases from V and 8 from J; bases not matched to a gene: 10. CDR3 loop: CASSAQTGAKGYTF. As DNA, the CDR3 is TGTGCCAGTAGTGCCCAGACAGGGGCGAAAGGCTACACCTTC.

This clonotype was seen a single time. This chain uses TRBV20-1 with TRBJ1-5; D remains ambiguous. Germline loops: CDR1 DFQATT, CDR2 SNEGSKA (reference sequence). The CDR3 is 13 residues long. V dropped 8 bases and J dropped 2 bases, with 13 bases sitting between them. The CDR3 coding sequence is TGCAGTCCCACGGTTTCGGGCAATCAGCCCCAGCATTTT. Residues: CSPTVSGNQPQHF.

The chain employs TRBV20-1 and TRBJ2-7, with 7 bases matching TRBD1. V gave up 4 bases and J gave up 4 bases; unmatched junction bases: 7. Germline V gene lookup returns CDR1 DFQATT and CDR2 SNEGSKA (reference sequence). CDR3 length: 13 amino acids. The CDR3 region is CSAIDRVVYEQYF. Written as DNA, the CDR3 is TGCAGTGCTATCGACAGGGTCGTTTACGAGCAGTACTTC.